A single sample is the source of the 8 T cell receptor beta chains below, sequenced in a study of identical twins. TCRdb passed the 5' RACE reads through MiXCR, listing each CDR3 protein once. The sample includes just under 650,000 distinct CDR3 sequences, about 7.1% of them seen just once. This sample also belongs to another study, concerning yellow fever vaccine responses in identical twins.

Sequenced sample: PBMCs. These receptors were taken from a woman in her late teens or twenties in good health.

This clonotype occurred many times. The chain employs TRBV2 and TRBJ1-6; 7 bases line up with TRBD1. The CDR3 extends over 16 amino acids. Germline CDR1 reads SNHLY; CDR2 reads FYNNEI. With V trimmed by 1 base and J by 7 bases, 7 bases remained unmatched. The CDR3 coding sequence is TGTGCCAGCAGTGAAGGGCTACCGGGACAGAATTCACCCCTCCACTTT. Its translation: CASSEGLPGQNSPLHF.

This clonotype was observed a handful of times. J is TRBJ2-5 and V is TRBV7-9, with 9 bases lining up with TRBD1. Trimming removed 4 bases from V and 4 bases from J; junction bases left unmatched: 7. The CDR3 covers 15 residues. CDR1 and CDR2 from the germline V gene are SEHNR and FQNEAQ (reference sequence). CDR3 sequence (DNA): TGTGCCAGCAGCTCGCCCCCGGACAGGGGAGAGACCCAGTACTTC. Translating gives CASSSPPDRGETQYF.

The chain joins TRBV29-1 to TRBJ2-7; the D gene could be TRBD1 or TRBD2 (5 bases each). The CDR3 extends over 14 amino acids. Germline lookup yields CDR1 SQVTM and CDR2 ANQGSEA. V gave up 0 bases and J gave up 4 bases, with 13 bases separating them. In nucleotides, the CDR3 is TGCAGCGTTGAAGATGTGGGGGAAAGGTACGAGCAGTACTTC. This translates into CSVEDVGERYEQYF.

The rearrangement links TRBV6-1 to TRBJ2-3, with D perhaps TRBD1 (5 bases). Trimming removed 3 bases from V and 3 bases from J, with 10 bases in between. The CDR3 length is 14 residues. Germline V lookup: CDR1 MNHNS, CDR2 SASEGT. Written as DNA, the CDR3 is TGTGCCAGCAGTGACAGGGTTTGGACAGATACGCAGTATTTT. Its protein product is CASSDRVWTDTQYF.

This clonotype was counted many times. The chain carries TRBV7-8 and TRBJ1-5; a possible D gene is TRBD1 (6 bases). Germline loops: CDR1 SGHVS, CDR2 FQNEAQ. The CDR3 is made up of 16 amino acids. Trimming removed 5 bases at V and 0 bases at J, with 14 bases between. The CDR3 protein is CASSARTEPSNQPQHF. For the CDR3, the DNA is TGTGCCAGCAGCGCGCGGACAGAACCTAGCAATCAGCCCCAGCATTTT. Variable domain in full (rest from reference TRBV7-8 and TRBJ1-5): GAGVSQSPRYKVAKRGQDVALRCDPISGHVSLFWYQQALGQGPEFLTYFQNEAQLDKSGLPSDRFFAERPEGSVSTLKIQRTQQEDSAVYLCASSARTEPSNQPQHFGDGTRLSIL.

This clonotype has a count of ten or more. This chain links TRBV5-1 with TRBJ2-1, with TRBD2 matching over 8 bases. Germline assignment: CDR1 SGHRS and CDR2 YFSETQ. V lost 4 bases and J lost 5; bases outside the gene matches: 8. The CDR3 is 15 residues long. In nucleotides, the CDR3 is TGCGCCAGCAGCCACCCGCTAGCGGGCGACAATGAGCAGTTCTTC. Amino acid sequence: CASSHPLAGDNEQFF.

This clonotype was seen a few times. The J gene is TRBJ2-1, the V gene TRBV20-1, with TRBD2 matching 9 bases. V was pared by 6 bases and J by 5 bases, with 14 bases of the junction left unmatched. CDR1 is DFQATT, CDR2 SNEGSKA, per germline (reference sequence). The CDR3 contains 16 residues. The CDR3 loop reads CSAEEVLAGLHNEQFF. For the CDR3, the DNA is TGCAGTGCCGAAGAAGTCCTAGCGGGACTCCACAATGAGCAGTTCTTC.

This clonotype showed up many times. The V gene is TRBV6-2 or TRBV6-3, the J gene TRBJ1-2; D gene ambiguous. The CDR3 has 13 amino acids. V was shortened by 5 bases and J by 4 bases, with 11 bases between the two germline ends. Germline lookup yields CDR1 MNHEY and CDR2 SVGEGT. The CDR3 protein is CASSQLMGYGYTF. The CDR3 nucleotides are TGTGCCAGCAGTCAACTGATGGGCTATGGCTACACCTTC.